This entry lists 21 T cell receptor beta chains sequenced from one sample in a study of CD8 T cells in Susac syndrome. After extraction with the RNeasy kit, roughly 0.45 to 1 ug of the RNA was reverse transcribed using random hexamers. TCRdb analysed the immunoSEQ multiplex PCR reads with MiXCR anew, one entry per CDR3 protein. The sample lists about 300,000 distinct CDR3 sequences; approximately 89% were seen once. Sequenced input: CD8+ T cells from PBMCs. These receptors all come from a human donor with multiple sclerosis.

CDR3 nucleotide sequence: TGTGCCAGTAGTCTGGCGGGGGGCCTGAATGAGCAGTTCTTC. Encoded protein: CASSLAGGLNEQFF. The chain carries TRBV19 and TRBJ2-1; 8 bases match TRBD2. CDR3 length equals 14 residues. The trim removed 5 bases at V and 7 bases at J, leaving 7 bases unmatched. CDR1 is LNHDA and CDR2 is SQIVND in the germline V gene (reference sequence).

The rearrangement links TRBV2 to TRBJ1-2, with D unresolved. The ends were cut back, 8 bases at V and 8 bases at J, with 9 bases in the middle. CDR3 length equals 10 residues. The germline V gene encodes CDR1 SNHLY and CDR2 FYNNEI. The CDR3 DNA reads TGTGCCAGCTCAAGGGAGGGCTACACCTTC. It encodes CASSREGYTF.

The V call is TRBV7-3, the J call TRBJ2-6; possible D gene TRBD2, 5 bases. V gave up 1 base and J gave up 2 bases, with 9 bases separating them. The germline CDR1 and CDR2 sequences are SGHTA and FQGTGA. This CDR3 spans 16 amino acids. CDR3 sequence reads: CASSLNPGTGANVLTF. CDR3 nucleotides: TGTGCCAGCAGCTTAAATCCGGGGACTGGGGCCAACGTCCTGACTTTC.

V is TRBV27 and J is TRBJ1-1; 8 nucleotides line up with TRBD1. The length of the CDR3 is 14 residues. From germline, CDR1 is MNHEY and CDR2 SMNVEV (reference sequence). V was pared by 3 bases and J by 5 bases, with 5 bases of the junction left unmatched. The CDR3 DNA sequence: TGTGCCAGCAGTTTCAGGGGGCAGGGAACTGAAGCTTTCTTT. Translating gives CASSFRGQGTEAFF.

The chain carries TRBV7-3 and TRBJ2-1, with D possibly being TRBD2 (5 bases). The CDR3 runs to 12 residues. Trimming took off 2 bases at V and 8 bases at J, with 7 bases between the two ends. From germline, CDR1 is SGHTA and CDR2 FQGTGA. CDR3 nucleotide sequence: TGTGCCAGCAGCTTAGAGGGCTATGAGCAGTTCTTC. This sequence encodes CASSLEGYEQFF. The variable domain in full, with the rest retrieved from reference TRBV7-3 and TRBJ2-1, is GAGVSQTPSNKVTEKGKYVELRCDPISGHTALYWYRQSLGQGPEFLIYFQGTGAADDSGLPNDRFFAVRPEGSVSTLKIQRTERGDSAVYLCASSLEGYEQFFGPGTRLTVL.

The chain links TRBV18 to TRBJ1-4, with TRBD1 matching over 8 bases. After removal of 3 bases from V and 7 bases from J, the junction contained 4 bases not matched to a gene. CDR1 is KGHSH and CDR2 is LQKENI in the germline V gene. The length of the CDR3 is 14 residues. CDR3 region: CASSPRTGPEKLFF. CDR3 nucleotide sequence: TGTGCCAGCTCACCCAGGACAGGGCCTGAAAAACTGTTTTTT.

J is TRBJ1-1 and V is TRBV7-9, with a possible D match to TRBD1 (6 bases). The CDR3 has 12 residues. Trimming pared 5 bases from V and 7 bases from J, leaving 11 bases between. CDR1 is SEHNR, CDR2 FQNEAQ, per germline (reference sequence). The CDR3 is CASSRRTVEAFF. CDR3 nucleotide sequence: TGTGCCAGCAGCCGCCGGACAGTTGAAGCTTTCTTT.

The V call is TRBV15, the J call TRBJ2-5, with D uncertain. Germline V gene sequence: CDR1 LNHNV, CDR2 YYDKDF (reference sequence). V shed 0 bases and J shed 1 base, with 9 bases lying between them. This CDR3 has 15 residues. CDR3 nucleotide sequence: TGTGCCACCAGCAGAGACAGCGCGTTCCAAGAGACCCAGTACTTC. Its protein is CATSRDSAFQETQYF.

The chain is built from TRBV5-1 and TRBJ2-1; 8 bases agree with TRBD1. This CDR3 region has 16 residues. CDR1 and CDR2 (germline): SGHRS, YFSETQ. V shed 0 bases, J shed 8 bases, and the junction held 10 bases outside the gene matches. The CDR3 region is CASSLVMGQVGHEQFF. CDR3 in DNA: TGCGCCAGCAGCTTGGTGATGGGACAGGTTGGGCATGAGCAGTTCTTC.

This chain connects TRBV7-9 to TRBJ1-1; no firm D call. V gave up 5 bases and J gave up 5 bases, with 21 bases separating them. The CDR3 covers 16 residues. Germline V CDR1 and CDR2: SEHNR, FQNEAQ (reference sequence). CDR3 sequence: CASSPDGTDGWTEAFF. The CDR3 region has the DNA TGTGCCAGCAGCCCCGACGGTACAGACGGATGGACTGAAGCTTTCTTT.

This chain links TRBV7-9 with TRBJ1-4, with D unclear. The germline V gene has CDR1 SEHNR and CDR2 FQNEAQ (reference sequence). The CDR3 runs 14 residues. Trimming took off 7 bases at V and 3 bases at J, with 12 bases between the two ends. CDR3 coding DNA: TGTGCCAGCACCCCGTATAGCGCTAATGAAAAACTGTTTTTT. It yields the protein CASTPYSANEKLFF. The whole variable domain, remainder taken from reference TRBV7-9 and TRBJ1-4, is DTGVSQNPRHKITKRGQNVTFRCDPISEHNRLYWYRQTLGQGPEFLTYFQNEAQLEKSRLLSDRFSAERPKGSFSTLEIQRTEQGDSAMYLCASTPYSANEKLFFGSGTQLSVL.

This chain joins TRBV29-1 and TRBJ2-2, with 7 bases matching TRBD2. J was trimmed by 2 bases and V by 6 bases; bases with no gene match: 3. Germline V CDR1 and CDR2: SQVTM, ANQGSEA. The CDR3 loop spans 13 amino acids. DNA of the CDR3: TGCAGCGTAGTAGCGGGCAACACCGGGGAGCTGTTTTTT. Amino acids: CSVVAGNTGELFF.

The V and J genes are TRBV7-6 and TRBJ2-7; D possibly corresponds to TRBD2 (6 bases). V was shortened by 6 bases and J by 3 bases, with 12 bases between the two germline ends. This CDR3 spans 13 amino acids. The V gene's germline CDR1 is SGHVS and CDR2 FNYEAQ. The CDR3 loop is CASSAQEGYEQYF. As DNA, the CDR3 is TGTGCCAGCAGTGCTCAGGAGGGCTACGAGCAGTACTTC.

This chain links TRBV25-1 with TRBJ2-7, with D tentatively TRBD1 (5 bases). The CDR3 length is 14 residues. Germline CDR1 reads MGHDK; CDR2 reads SYGVNS. Trimming took off 4 bases at V and 2 bases at J, with 12 bases between the two ends. In nucleotides, the CDR3 is TGTGCCAGCAGTGGGGTGGACATTCCCTACGAGCAGTACTTC. Its protein is CASSGVDIPYEQYF.

V is TRBV20-1 and J is TRBJ2-7; TRBD2 aligns across 13 bases. This CDR3 contains 13 residues. Per germline, CDR1 DFQATT and CDR2 SNEGSKA (reference sequence). V shed 7 bases, J shed 4 bases, and the junction held 4 bases outside the gene matches. As DNA, the CDR3 is TGCAGTGGAGGGACTAGCGGGGCTTACGAGCAGTACTTC. This translates into CSGGTSGAYEQYF.

This chain uses TRBV30 with TRBJ2-2; D remains ambiguous. The CDR3 is made up of 13 amino acids. V was cut by 2 bases and J by 6 bases, with 10 bases left in between. The germline V gene encodes CDR1 GTSNPN and CDR2 SVGIG (reference sequence). The CDR3 protein is CAWSPLDPGELFF. CDR3 DNA: TGTGCCTGGAGTCCCCTTGACCCCGGGGAGCTGTTTTTT.

This clonotype was detected a few times. The V and J genes are TRBV10-3 and TRBJ2-3; 11 nucleotides align to TRBD2. In germline, CDR1 is ENHRY, CDR2 SYGVKD. V was pared by 3 bases and J by 4 bases, with 6 bases of the junction left unmatched. The CDR3 spans 16 residues. The CDR3 is CAISEYTSGRPDTQYF. In DNA, the CDR3 is TGTGCCATCAGTGAATATACTAGCGGGAGACCAGATACGCAGTATTTT.

The genes are TRBV20-1 and TRBJ2-5; TRBD2 matches 8 bases. Unmatched junction bases numbered 12, after V lost 6 bases and J lost 3 bases. The germline V gene has CDR1 DFQATT and CDR2 SNEGSKA (reference sequence). The length of the CDR3 is 15 residues. In DNA form, the CDR3 reads TGCAGTGCCGTGCGCCCGGGACTAGGGGAAGAGACCCAGTACTTC. This encodes CSAVRPGLGEETQYF.

The rearrangement uses TRBV7-8 and TRBJ1-3; D call uncertain. Deletions cut 8 bases from V and 1 base from J, with 3 bases between. CDR1 and CDR2 from the germline V gene are SGHVS and FQNEAQ. CDR3 size: 11 residues. CDR3 amino acids: CASRSGNTIYF. The CDR3 region has the DNA TGTGCCAGCCGGTCTGGAAACACCATATATTTT.

This sequence joins TRBV19 and TRBJ1-1; D perhaps matches TRBD1 (5 bases). From germline, CDR1 is LNHDA and CDR2 SQIVND (reference sequence). The CDR3 covers 14 residues. V was shortened by 5 bases and J by 0 bases, with 10 bases between the two germline ends. The CDR3: CASSLRGMNTEAFF. The CDR3 DNA is TGTGCCAGTAGTCTTCGGGGGATGAACACTGAAGCTTTCTTT.

J is TRBJ2-7 and V is TRBV19; D ambiguous. Trimming stripped 0 bases from V and 2 bases from J, with 8 bases between. The CDR3 has 14 amino acids. CDR1 and CDR2 from the germline V gene are LNHDA and SQIVND (reference sequence). CDR3 amino acids: CASSIDISTYEQYF. The CDR3 DNA sequence: TGTGCCAGTAGTATAGACATTTCGACCTACGAGCAGTACTTC. The entire variable domain, with the rest obtained from reference TRBV19 and TRBJ2-7, is as follows: DGGITQSPKYLFRKEGQNVTLSCEQNLNHDAMYWYRQDPGQGLRLIYYSQIVNDFQKGDIAEGYSVSREKKESFPLTVTSAQKNPTAFYLCASSIDISTYEQYFGPGTRLTVT.